The rows below give T cell receptor beta chains drawn from one sample of a study of T cells in tuberculosis. TCRdb's table, derived via immunoSEQ multiplex PCR, lists solely in-frame clones and lacks some. Among about 10,000 clones listed, 94% were seen once. Sequences were obtained from PBMCs. The receptors shown here come from an adult with tuberculosis. Both conserved end residues are part of each CDR3. D genes are given only for firm matches. Clone size is given for some rows only: seen once, a few or many times, or a class if the clone is expanded.

TRBJ1-1	13	.	TRBV9	.	CASSVGVGTEAFF	TGTGCCAGCAGCGTAGGAGTCGGGACTGAAGCTTTCTTT
TRBJ2-7	17	.	TRBV5-6	TRBD1	CASSLNTDRGRTYEQYF	TGTGCCAGCAGCTTAAATACTGACAGGGGGCGGACCTACGAGCAGTACTTC
TRBJ2-7	16	.	TRBV21-1	.	CASSAGERRGQYEQYF	TGTGCCAGCAGCGCCGGGGAGAGGAGGGGGCAATACGAGCAGTACTTC
TRBJ2-3	16	.	TRBV9	TRBD1	CASSEGPGQITDTQYF	TGTGCCAGCAGCGAGGGACCGGGACAGATCACAGATACGCAGTATTTT
TRBJ2-6	15	.	TRBV4-1	.	CASSQDSAGANVLTF	TGCGCCAGCAGCCAGGACTCTGCCGGGGCCAACGTCCTGACTTTC
TRBJ1-5	12	.	TRBV30	TRBD1	CAWSTGYQPQHF	TGTGCCTGGTCGACAGGGTATCAGCCCCAGCATTTT
TRBJ1-1	14	.	TRBV13	.	CASSLGTRYTEAFF	TGTGCCAGCAGCTTAGGCACGAGATACACTGAAGCTTTCTTT
TRBJ1-2	13	.	TRBV29-1	.	CSVGTSPNYGYTF	TGCAGCGTCGGGACTTCTCCTAACTATGGCTACACCTTC
TRBJ2-3	13	.	TRBV9	.	CASSVAGSDTQYF	TGTGCCAGCAGCGTAGCGGGGTCCGATACGCAGTATTTT
TRBJ2-7	15	.	TRBV28	TRBD1	CASSLGGTGGNEQYF	TGTGCCAGCAGTTTAGGTGGGACAGGGGGAAACGAGCAGTACTTC
TRBJ2-3	17	.	TRBV4-1	TRBD1	CASSQGSETGAWDTQYF	TGCGCCAGCAGCCAAGGGTCCGAGACAGGGGCATGGGATACGCAGTATTTT
TRBJ2-5	14	.	TRBV2	.	CASSEEQHGETQYF	TGTGCCAGCAGTGAAGAGCAGCACGGGGAGACCCAGTACTTC
TRBJ2-7	15	.	TRBV7-2	.	CASSPTPSAYYEQYF	TGTGCCAGCAGCCCAACCCCTAGCGCCTACTACGAGCAGTACTTC
TRBJ2-2	14	.	TRBV30	TRBD1	CAWSVGGGTGELFF	TGTGCCTGGAGTGTAGGGGGCGGCACCGGGGAGCTGTTTTTT
TRBJ2-5	15	.	TRBV5-1	TRBD2	CASSPPSGGGETQYF	TGCGCCAGCAGCCCACCATCGGGAGGGGGGGAGACCCAGTACTTC
TRBJ2-7	13	.	TRBV27	TRBD1	CQEGTGRYYEQYF	TGTCAAGAGGGGACAGGCCGTTACTACGAGCAGTACTTC
TRBJ2-3	13	.	TRBV9	.	CATRPGPVNTQYF	TGTGCCACGCGGCCCGGCCCCGTAAATACGCAGTATTTT
TRBJ2-1	16	few	TRBV5-1	TRBD2	CASSLAPSGGDNEQFF	TGCGCCAGCAGCTTGGCCCCTAGCGGGGGAGACAATGAGCAGTTCTTC
TRBJ2-4	16	once	TRBV5-6	.	CASSLGLSIAKNIQYF	TGTGCCAGCAGCTTGGGACTATCGATAGCCAAAAACATTCAGTACTTC
TRBJ2-5	14	.	TRBV29-1	TRBD1	CSVSRDRGAETQYF	TGCAGCGTGTCACGGGACAGGGGTGCTGAGACCCAGTACTTC
TRBJ1-2	13	.	TRBV6-6	.	CASSTGPSYGYTF	TGTGCCAGCAGTACAGGTCCCTCCTATGGCTACACCTTC
TRBJ2-3	17	.	TRBV15	TRBD2	CATSRDRTSGIGDTQYF	TGTGCCACCAGCAGAGATCGGACTAGCGGGATTGGAGATACGCAGTATTTT
TRBJ1-4	14	once	TRBV28	.	CASSLGQEGEKLFF	TGTGCCAGCAGTTTGGGGCAGGAAGGGGAAAAACTGTTTTTT
TRBJ1-2	18	.	TRBV5-3	TRBD1	CARSRMPDRGKGFYGYTF	TGTGCCAGAAGCCGCATGCCGGACAGGGGCAAAGGGTTCTATGGCTACACCTTC
TRBJ1-2	17	.	TRBV11-2	.	CASSLDPTGGRSYGYTF	TGTGCCAGCAGCTTAGATCCTACGGGAGGGCGAAGCTATGGCTACACCTTC
TRBJ2-5	16	.	TRBV10-3	TRBD2	CAISGSSGGAVETQYF	TGTGCCATCAGTGGGTCTAGCGGGGGGGCCGTAGAGACCCAGTACTTC
TRBJ2-1	16	once	TRBV30	.	CAWSNPGTFSYNEQFF	TGTGCCTGGAGCAACCCCGGGACTTTCTCCTACAATGAGCAGTTCTTC
TRBJ2-1	13	.	TRBV5-4	.	CASSWEGGYEQFF	TGTGCCAGCAGCTGGGAGGGGGGATACGAGCAGTTCTTC
TRBJ2-1	12	.	TRBV19	.	CASSIRVGEQFF	TGTGCCAGTAGTATTCGGGTTGGGGAGCAGTTCTTC
TRBJ2-1	18	.	TRBV9	TRBD1	CASSVVGKPGTGDNEQFF	TGTGCCAGCAGCGTAGTGGGTAAACCCGGGACAGGGGACAATGAGCAGTTCTTC
TRBJ2-4	16	.	TRBV30	TRBD2	CAWSVGGAGGRNIQYF	TGTGCCTGGAGTGTAGGGGGCGCGGGGGGGAGAAACATTCAGTACTTC
TRBJ2-7	13	few	TRBV11-2	TRBD2	CASSSGLAYEQYF	TGTGCCAGCAGCTCGGGACTAGCCTACGAGCAGTACTTC
TRBJ1-3	13	.	TRBV30	.	CAWNSRGGNTIYF	TGTGCCTGGAATAGCCGGGGTGGAAACACCATATATTTT
TRBJ2-1	14	.	TRBV7-6	TRBD2	CASSPFAGGDEQFF	TGTGCCAGCAGCCCCTTTGCGGGAGGGGATGAGCAGTTCTTC
TRBJ2-1	16	.	TRBV4-1	TRBD2	CASSNGLAGTYNEQFF	TGCGCCAGCAGTAACGGACTAGCGGGAACCTACAATGAGCAGTTCTTC
TRBJ2-7	15	.	TRBV7-9	TRBD1	CASRSADRGSYEQYF	TGTGCCAGCAGGAGTGCGGACAGGGGATCCTACGAGCAGTACTTC
TRBJ2-4	17	.	TRBV18	.	CASSPPGLALAKNIQYF	TGTGCCAGCTCACCTCCCGGGTTAGCGCTAGCCAAAAACATTCAGTACTTC
TRBJ2-1	15	.	TRBV12-5	TRBD2	CASGLGLAGGGEQFF	TGTGCTAGTGGTTTGGGGCTCGCCGGGGGAGGGGAGCAGTTCTTC
TRBJ2-7	14	.	TRBV5-1	.	CASSFGQGTEEQYF	TGCGCCAGCAGCTTCGGGCAGGGAACGGAGGAGCAGTACTTC
TRBJ1-1	13	.	TRBV27	TRBD1	CASSHQQGREAFF	TGTGCCAGCAGTCACCAACAGGGGAGAGAAGCTTTCTTT
TRBJ2-7	15	.	TRBV27	TRBD1	CASSLTGQGPYEQYF	TGTGCCAGCAGTTTAACTGGACAGGGCCCCTACGAGCAGTACTTC
TRBJ1-1	13	.	TRBV27	.	CASSLGSFTEAFF	TGTGCCAGCAGTTTGGGCAGCTTCACTGAAGCTTTCTTT
TRBJ1-5	12	.	TRBV6-6	TRBD1	CASRTGSQPQHF	TGTGCCAGCAGGACAGGGTCTCAGCCCCAGCATTTT
TRBJ2-5	15	.	TRBV7-2	TRBD2	CASSARTSGQETQYF	TGTGCCAGCAGCGCGAGGACTAGCGGACAAGAGACCCAGTACTTC
TRBJ2-1	15	.	TRBV23-1	TRBD2	CASFPPGLAGFEQFF	TGCGCCAGCTTCCCCCCGGGACTAGCGGGGTTTGAGCAGTTCTTC
TRBJ1-1	15	.	TRBV10-3	.	CAISVEGTMNTEAFF	TGTGCCATCAGTGTAGAGGGGACAATGAACACTGAAGCTTTCTTT
TRBJ1-1	13	once	TRBV2	.	CASSQDGVGEAFF	TGTGCCAGCAGTCAAGACGGGGTGGGGGAAGCTTTCTTT
TRBJ2-7	15	.	TRBV5-1	.	CASSLGATGLGEQYF	TGCGCCAGCAGCCTAGGGGCCACAGGCCTCGGCGAGCAGTACTTC
TRBJ1-2	17	.	TRBV6-1	TRBD1	CASSVRPPTRQGSGYTF	TGTGCCAGCAGTGTTAGGCCGCCGACGAGACAGGGCAGCGGCTACACCTTC
TRBJ1-1	15	.	TRBV10-2	.	CASSALTHKNTEAFF	TGCGCCAGCAGTGCTCTAACCCATAAAAACACTGAAGCTTTCTTT
TRBJ2-7	14	large	TRBV15	.	CATSRARGPYEQYF	TGTGCCACCAGCAGAGCCAGGGGACCCTACGAGCAGTACTTC
TRBJ2-7	16	.	TRBV19	TRBD2	CASSLRDIAGIAEQYF	TGTGCCAGTAGTCTACGCGATATAGCGGGGATAGCCGAGCAGTACTTC
TRBJ2-1	13	.	TRBV5-4	.	CASAAQTYNEQFF	TGTGCCAGCGCAGCGCAAACCTACAATGAGCAGTTCTTC
TRBJ2-7	14	.	TRBV13	TRBD2	CASSLGGSGKEQYF	TGTGCCAGCAGCTTAGGCGGTAGCGGGAAAGAGCAGTACTTC
TRBJ2-1	14	once	TRBV2	.	CASSSRWRGDEQFF	TGTGCCAGCAGTTCCCGTTGGAGGGGCGATGAGCAGTTCTTC
TRBJ1-2	14	.	TRBV6-8	.	CASSPRGRGGGYTF	TGTGCCAGCAGTCCGCGTGGAAGGGGCGGAGGCTACACCTTC
TRBJ2-7	15	.	TRBV5-1	TRBD1	CASSLTGTGGYEQYF	TGCGCCAGCAGCTTAACCGGGACAGGGGGCTATGAGCAGTACTTC